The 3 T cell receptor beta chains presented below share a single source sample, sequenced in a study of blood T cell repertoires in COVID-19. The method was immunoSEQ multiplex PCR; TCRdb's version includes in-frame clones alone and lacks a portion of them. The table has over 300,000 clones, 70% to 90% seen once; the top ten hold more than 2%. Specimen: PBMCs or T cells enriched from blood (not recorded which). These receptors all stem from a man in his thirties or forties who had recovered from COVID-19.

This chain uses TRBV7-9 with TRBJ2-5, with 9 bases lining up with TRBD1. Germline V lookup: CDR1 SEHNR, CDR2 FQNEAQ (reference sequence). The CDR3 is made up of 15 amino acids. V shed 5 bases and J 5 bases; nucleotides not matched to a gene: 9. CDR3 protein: CASSPRTGVRETQYF. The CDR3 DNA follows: TGTGCCAGCAGCCCCCGGACAGGGGTTCGGGAGACCCAGTACTTC.

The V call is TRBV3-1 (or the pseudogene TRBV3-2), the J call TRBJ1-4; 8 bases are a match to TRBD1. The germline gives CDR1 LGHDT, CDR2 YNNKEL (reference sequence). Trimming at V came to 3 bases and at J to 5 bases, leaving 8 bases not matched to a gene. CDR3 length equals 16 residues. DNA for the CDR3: TGTGCCAGCAGCCATCGGACAGGGCTTTACAATGAAAAACTGTTTTTT. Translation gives CASSHRTGLYNEKLFF.

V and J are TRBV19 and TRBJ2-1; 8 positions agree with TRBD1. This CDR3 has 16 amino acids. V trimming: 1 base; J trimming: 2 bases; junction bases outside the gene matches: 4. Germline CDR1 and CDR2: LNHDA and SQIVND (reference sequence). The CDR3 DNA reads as TGTGCCAGTAGTATAGGTGTGACAGGGGCCTACAATGAGCAGTTCTTC. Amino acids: CASSIGVTGAYNEQFF.